Listed here is a single TCR beta chain. The CDR3 does not close with the conserved phenylalanine or tryptophan, likely indicating a read error. The data stem from a study of tumor and adjacent non-tumor tissue in lung cancer. CDR3 length equals 24 residues. Trimming cost V 0 bases and J 0 bases, with 30 bases left between them. Per the germline V gene, CDR1 is LGHNA and CDR2 is YNFKEQ. The library came from three nested PCR rounds adapted from ARM-PCR protocols. TCRdb called the multiplex PCR reads again in MiXCR, with one record for every CDR3 protein. The sample has 200,000 or so distinct CDR3 sequences, about 76% seen once; the top ten hold under 30%. No cell sorting was done before RNA was extracted from the tissue.

Sequencing input: lung tumor tissue. This chain joins TRBV4-2 and TRBJ1-6; TRBD1 might be the D (5 bases). The source is a man in his 60s with non-small cell lung cancer. The CDR3 sequence is CASSQDPNRLVLWGLGSYNSPLHL. For the CDR3, the DNA is TGTGCCAGCAGCCAAGATCCCAACCGATTAGTATTATGGGGACTGGGCTCCTATAATTCACCCCTCCACTTA.